This section outlines one TCR beta chain sequence together with its context. The sample belongs to a study of OX40 agonist ivuxolimab in advanced cancers. With autoimmune disease history or systemic immunosuppression, patients were excluded. Trimming cost V 7 bases and J 5 bases; bases outside gene matches: 3. Germline CDR1 reads SNHLY; CDR2 reads FYNNEI. The length of the CDR3 is 13 residues. TCRdb's copy holds only in-frame clones and misses some; the assay was immunoSEQ multiplex PCR. Found here are some 100,000 clones, around nine tenths of them singletons; the top ten hold approximately 0.81%. The clonotype comes from an adult with an advanced solid tumor such as melanoma, head and neck, liver or kidney cancer. V gene TRBV2 combines with J gene TRBJ1-4; 8 positions agree with TRBD1. Sequenced here: CD4+ or CD8+ T cells sorted from blood, sampled in a trial of the OX40 agonist ivuxolimab. This CDR3 is CASTGGRNEKLFF. The CDR3 DNA reads TGTGCCAGCACAGGGGGCCGAAATGAAAAACTGTTTTTT.